This T cell receptor (beta chain) was identified in a study of blood T cell repertoires in COVID-19. Libraries were prepared by immunoSEQ multiplex PCR; TCRdb keeps only in-frame clonotypes and omits some of them. The sample consists of approximately 300,000 clones, roughly 86% of them appearing once. V lost 5 bases and J lost 7, with 11 bases in between. Germline V lookup: CDR1 DFQATT, CDR2 SNEGSKA (reference sequence). CDR3 length: 11 amino acids. Sequencing used peripheral blood. The clonotype originates from a woman under 40 with COVID-19, enrolled during active disease. The rearrangement uses TRBV20-1 and TRBJ1-2, with D tentatively TRBD1 (5 bases). CDR3 sequence: CSAPVGGGYTF. CDR3 nucleotide sequence: TGCAGTGCTCCCGTCGGGGGTGGCTACACCTTC.